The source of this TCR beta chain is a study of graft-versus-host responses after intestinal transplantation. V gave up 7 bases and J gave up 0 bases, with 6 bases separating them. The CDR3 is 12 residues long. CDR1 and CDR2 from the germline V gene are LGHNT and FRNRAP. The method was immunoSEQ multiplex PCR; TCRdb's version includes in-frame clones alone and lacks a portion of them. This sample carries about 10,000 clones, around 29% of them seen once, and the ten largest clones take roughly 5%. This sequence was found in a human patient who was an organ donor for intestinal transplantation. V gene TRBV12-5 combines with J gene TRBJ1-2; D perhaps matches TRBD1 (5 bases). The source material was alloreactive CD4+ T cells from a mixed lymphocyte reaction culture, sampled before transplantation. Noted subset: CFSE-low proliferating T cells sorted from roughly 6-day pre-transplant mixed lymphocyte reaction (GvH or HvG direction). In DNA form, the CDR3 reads TGTGCTAGTGTGACAGCTAACTATGGCTACACCTTC. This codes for CASVTANYGYTF.